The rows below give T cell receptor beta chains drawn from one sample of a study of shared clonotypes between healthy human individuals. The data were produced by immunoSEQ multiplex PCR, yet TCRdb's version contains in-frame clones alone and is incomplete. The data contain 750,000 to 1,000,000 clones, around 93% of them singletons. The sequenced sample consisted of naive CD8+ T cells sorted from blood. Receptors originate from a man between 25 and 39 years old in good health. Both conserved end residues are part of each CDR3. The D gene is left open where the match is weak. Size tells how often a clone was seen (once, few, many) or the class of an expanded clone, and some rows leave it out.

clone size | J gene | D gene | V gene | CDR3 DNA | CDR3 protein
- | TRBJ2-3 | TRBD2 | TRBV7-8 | TGTGCCAGCAGCTTGCCCAACGAGAGACTAGCCGATAAAAGCACAGATACGCAGTATTTT | CASSLPNERLADKSTDTQYF
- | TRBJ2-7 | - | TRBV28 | TGTGCCAGAGTCACCTACGAGCAGTACTTC | CARVTYEQYF
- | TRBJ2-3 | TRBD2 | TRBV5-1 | TGCGCCAGCAGAGGGGGGACTAGCGCGACAGATACGCAGTATTTT | CASRGGTSATDTQYF
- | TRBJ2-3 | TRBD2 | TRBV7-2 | TGTGCCAGCAGCCGCGGACTAGCGGGATCAGATACGCAGTATTTT | CASSRGLAGSDTQYF
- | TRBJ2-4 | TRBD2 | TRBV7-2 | TGTGCCAGCAGCTTAGGGGGCCTAGGACTAGCGAGGGCCAAAAACATTCAGTACTTC | CASSLGGLGLARAKNIQYF
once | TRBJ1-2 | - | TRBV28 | TGTGCCAGCAGTCCTGAGCGGGTAGATGGCTACACCTTC | CASSPERVDGYTF
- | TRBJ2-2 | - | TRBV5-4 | TGTGCCAGCAGCTTAAGCACCGGGGAGCTGTTTTTT | CASSLSTGELFF
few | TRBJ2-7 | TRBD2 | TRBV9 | TGTGCCAGCAGCCCCGGGACTAGCGTCTACGAGCAGTACTTC | CASSPGTSVYEQYF
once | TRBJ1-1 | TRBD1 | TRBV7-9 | TGTGCCAGCAGCTTAGGGAGGGGGCTCACTGAAGCTTTCTTT | CASSLGRGLTEAFF
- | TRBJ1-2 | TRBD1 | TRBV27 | TGTGCCAGCAGCCGGACAGGATCAAACTATGGCTACACCTTC | CASSRTGSNYGYTF
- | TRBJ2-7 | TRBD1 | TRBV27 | TGTGCCAGCAGTCCAGGACAGGGGGCCTACGAGCAGTACTTC | CASSPGQGAYEQYF
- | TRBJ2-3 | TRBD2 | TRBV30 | TGTGCCTGGAGTGGGCTAGCGGGAGGTATAGATACGCAGTATTTT | CAWSGLAGGIDTQYF
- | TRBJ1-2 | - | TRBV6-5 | TGTGCCAGCAGTTATTCTAGGGACGGCCGTAACTATGGCTACACCTTC | CASSYSRDGRNYGYTF
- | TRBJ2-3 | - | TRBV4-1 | TGCGCCAGCAGCCAAGCAGCAGGGAGAAGCACAGATACGCAGTATTTT | CASSQAAGRSTDTQYF
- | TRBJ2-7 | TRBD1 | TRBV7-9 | TGTGCCAGCAGCTTAGGTGGGACAGGGGCTAGCGAGCAGTACTTC | CASSLGGTGASEQYF
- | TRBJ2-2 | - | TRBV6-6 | TGTGCCAGCAGCTCACAAAACAGGAACACCGGGGAGCTGTTTTTT | CASSSQNRNTGELFF
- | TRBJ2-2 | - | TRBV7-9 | TGTGCCAGCAGTCAGACCCGGGGCACCGGGGAGCTGTTTTTT | CASSQTRGTGELFF
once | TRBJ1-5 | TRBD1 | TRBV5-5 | TGTGCCAGCAGGACAGGGGGCAATCAGCCCCAGCATTTT | CASRTGGNQPQHF
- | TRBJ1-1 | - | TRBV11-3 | TGTGCCAGCAGCTTAGAGTTCGGGAACACTGAAGCTTTCTTT | CASSLEFGNTEAFF
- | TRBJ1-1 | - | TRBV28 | TGTGCCAGCAGTAGAGACCCTGAAGCTTTCTTT | CASSRDPEAFF
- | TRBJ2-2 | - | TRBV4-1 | TGCGCCAGCAGCCAAGCCGGACAGAGCGGGGAGCTGTTTTTT | CASSQAGQSGELFF
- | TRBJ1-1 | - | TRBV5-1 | TGCGCCAGCAGCTTTTCCGCCCGGGGTCGGGACACTGAAGCTTTCTTT | CASSFSARGRDTEAFF
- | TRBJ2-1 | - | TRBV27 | TGTGCCAGCAGTCTCCGGACAGATAATCCCCTTTACAATGAGCAGTTCTTC | CASSLRTDNPLYNEQFF
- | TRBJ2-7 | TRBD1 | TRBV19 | TGTGCCAGTAGTATTAAGACAGGGGGCCCCTGGATCTACGAGCAGTACTTC | CASSIKTGGPWIYEQYF
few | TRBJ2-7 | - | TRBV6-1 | TGTGCCAGCAGTGAATGGGTTTACGAGCAGTACTTC | CASSEWVYEQYF
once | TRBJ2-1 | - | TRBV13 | TGTGCCAGCACCTTTAGGGAAGGGGCGGGAGAGGGGGGTGAGCAGTTCTTC | CASTFREGAGEGGEQFF
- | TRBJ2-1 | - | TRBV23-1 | TGCGCCAGCAGTCAATCGCGCAGGGGCCTGAACAATGAGCAGTTCTTC | CASSQSRRGLNNEQFF
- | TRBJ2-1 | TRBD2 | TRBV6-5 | TGTGCCAGCAGTTACTCTCCCCTAGCGGGAGGTAATGAGCAGTTCTTC | CASSYSPLAGGNEQFF
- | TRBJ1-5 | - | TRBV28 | TGTGCCAGCAGGATGGGGGGTAGCAATCAGCCCCAGCATTTT | CASRMGGSNQPQHF
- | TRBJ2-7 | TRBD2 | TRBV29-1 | TGCAGCGGGTCGGAGCGGGATGGGTACGAGCAGTACTTC | CSGSERDGYEQYF
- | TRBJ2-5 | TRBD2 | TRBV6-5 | TGTGCCAGCAGTACAGGACTAGCAGAACAAGAGACCCAGTACTTC | CASSTGLAEQETQYF
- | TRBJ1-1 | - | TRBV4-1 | TGCGCCAGCAGCCAGGGAGGGGATTTGAACACTGAAGCTTTCTTT | CASSQGGDLNTEAFF
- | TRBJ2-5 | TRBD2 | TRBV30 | TGTGCCTGGCACGCGCCCGGCACTAGCGGGAGGGGAGAGACCCAGTACTTC | CAWHAPGTSGRGETQYF
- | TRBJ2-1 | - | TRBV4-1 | TGCGCCAGCAGCCAAGGTTCTGGGGCCGCCTACAATGAGCAGTTCTTC | CASSQGSGAAYNEQFF
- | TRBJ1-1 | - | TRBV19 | TGTGCCAGTAGCCCCTTCATGAACACTGAAGCTTTCTTT | CASSPFMNTEAFF
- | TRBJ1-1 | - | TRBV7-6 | TGTGCCAGCAGCTTAGTTATGAACACTGAAGCTTTCTTT | CASSLVMNTEAFF
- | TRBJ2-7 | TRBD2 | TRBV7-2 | TGTGCCAGCAGCTTCCCCGGGACTAGCGCTAACGAGCAGTACTTC | CASSFPGTSANEQYF
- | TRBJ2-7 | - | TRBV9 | TGTGCCAGCAGCGTAGGGGGAAACTACGAGCAGTACTTC | CASSVGGNYEQYF
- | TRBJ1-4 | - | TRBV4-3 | TGCGCCAGCAGCCAAGACGGGGGAGGAGAAAAACTGTTTTTT | CASSQDGGGEKLFF
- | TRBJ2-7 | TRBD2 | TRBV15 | TGTGCCACTGGTAGCGGGAGGGCCTACGAGCAGTACTTC | CATGSGRAYEQYF
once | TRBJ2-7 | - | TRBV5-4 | TGTGCCAGCAGCTTTGGGGCAACTGAGCAGTACTTC | CASSFGATEQYF
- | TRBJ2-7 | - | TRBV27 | TGTGCCAGCAGTTTAATCACAGGAATCCCCTACGAGCAGTACTTC | CASSLITGIPYEQYF
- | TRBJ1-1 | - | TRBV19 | TGTGCCAGTACTTCGAGGACGCTATCGTTGAACACTGAAGCTTTCTTT | CASTSRTLSLNTEAFF
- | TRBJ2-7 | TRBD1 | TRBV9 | TGTGCCAGCAGCGTGAACGTGGGCAGGGGGATCTACGAGCAGTACTTC | CASSVNVGRGIYEQYF
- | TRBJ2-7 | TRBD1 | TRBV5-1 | TGCGCCAGCAGCTTGGGGACAGGTCCTAGCGAGCAGTACTTC | CASSLGTGPSEQYF
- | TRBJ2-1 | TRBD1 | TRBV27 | TGTGCCAGCAGTTCCCGGGACAGGGCCCAAAATGAGCAGTTCTTC | CASSSRDRAQNEQFF
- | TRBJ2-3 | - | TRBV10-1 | TGCGCCAGCAGGCACAGGGTTTGGAGCACAGATACGCAGTATTTT | CASRHRVWSTDTQYF
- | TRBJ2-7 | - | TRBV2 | TGTGCCAGCAGTGGCCCTGTTTCGCCCTGGGAGACATACGAGCAGTACTTC | CASSGPVSPWETYEQYF